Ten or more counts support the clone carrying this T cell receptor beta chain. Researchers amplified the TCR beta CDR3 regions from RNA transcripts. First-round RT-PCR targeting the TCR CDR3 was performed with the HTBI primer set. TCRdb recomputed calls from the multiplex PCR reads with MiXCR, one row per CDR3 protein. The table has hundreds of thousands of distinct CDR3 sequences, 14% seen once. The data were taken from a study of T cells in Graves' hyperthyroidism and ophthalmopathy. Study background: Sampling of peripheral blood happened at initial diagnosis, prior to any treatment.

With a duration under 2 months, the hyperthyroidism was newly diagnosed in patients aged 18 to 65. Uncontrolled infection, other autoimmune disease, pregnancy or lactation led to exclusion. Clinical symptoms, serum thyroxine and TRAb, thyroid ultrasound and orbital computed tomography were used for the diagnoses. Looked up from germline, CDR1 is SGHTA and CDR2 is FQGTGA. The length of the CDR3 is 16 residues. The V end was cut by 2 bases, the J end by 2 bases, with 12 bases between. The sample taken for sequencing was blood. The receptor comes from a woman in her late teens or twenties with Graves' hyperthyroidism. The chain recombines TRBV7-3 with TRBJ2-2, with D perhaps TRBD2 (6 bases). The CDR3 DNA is TGTGCCAGCAGCTTAGCGGGACCTCTTAACACCGGGGAGCTGTTTTTT. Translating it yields CASSLAGPLNTGELFF.